This T cell receptor (beta chain) derives from a study of T cell repertoires in cytomegalovirus infection. For the study at large: Indicated by public TCR beta signatures were CMV infection and matching HLA type.

This CDR3 is built from 15 residues. The germline V gene encodes CDR1 SGHTA and CDR2 FQGNSA. V was clipped by 4 bases and J by 4 bases; unmatched bases: 6. In TCRdb, the reads were re-called with MiXCR into one record per CDR3 protein. This repertoire shows under 150,000 distinct CDR3 sequences, 24% found once; its top ten account for roughly 33%. To note about this clonotype: Its antigen is unknown.

Findings and caveats of the study: HLA-C-restricted, CMV-specific TCR beta clonotypes were dominant ex vivo. Summed frequency of public TCR beta families distinguished CMV carriers with the relevant HLA.

The J gene is TRBJ2-5, the V gene TRBV7-2, with 10 bases lining up with TRBD2. This TCR was sampled from a human donor in good health (CMV status not recorded). Some clones in this sample may be carry-over from other donors' samples. The sample consisted of PBMCs, sequenced either directly or after in vitro stimulation (not recorded which). CDR3 residues: CASSSDRTSGETQYF. In DNA, the CDR3 is TGTGCCAGCAGCTCAGATCGGACTAGCGGAGAGACCCAGTACTTC. Supplemented by reference TRBV7-2 and TRBJ2-5, the full variable domain reads GAGVSQSPSNKVTEKGKDVELRCDPISGHTALYWYRQSLGQGLEFLIYFQGNSAPDKSGLPSDRFSAERTGGSVSTLTIQRTQQEDSAVYLCASSSDRTSGETQYFGPGTRLLVL.